This TCR beta chain is drawn from a study of shared clonotypes between healthy human individuals. Repertoires were generated with immunoSEQ multiplex PCR, while TCRdb's copy carries only in-frame clones and drops some. The table lists millions of clones, more than 80% of them singletons, with 0.39% in the top ten. This TCR was sampled from a man younger than 35 in good health. Some clones in this sample may be carry-over from other donors' samples. What was sequenced was naive CD4+ T cells from PBMCs. The subset: CD45RA+ positively selected.

CDR3 sequence reads: CASSLPLGGADGYTF. The DNA of the CDR3 is TGCGCCAGCAGCTTGCCGCTAGGGGGCGCGGATGGCTACACCTTC. This chain uses TRBV5-1 with TRBJ1-2; 7 bases are shared with TRBD1. This CDR3 has 15 residues. Trimming cost V 1 base and J 6 bases; bases outside gene matches: 9. From germline, CDR1 is SGHRS and CDR2 YFSETQ.